Given below is one TCR beta chain in context. The protocol was immunoSEQ multiplex PCR, while the TCRdb copy is restricted to in-frame clones and leaves out a portion. The table has under 140,000 clones, around nine tenths seen once. The sample originates from a study of T cell responses to AZD1222 COVID-19 vaccine. The CDR3 extends over 11 amino acids. The V gene lost 2 bases and the J gene lost 5 bases, with 4 bases spanning the gap. Germline V lookup: CDR1 MNHEY, CDR2 SMNVEV (reference sequence). This TCR derives from an adult who received the AZD1222 COVID-19 vaccine. This chain uses TRBV27 with TRBJ2-7, with no clear D. The source material was peripheral blood, sampled 28 days after the second AZD1222 dose. For the CDR3, the DNA is TGTGCCAGCAGTTTAACCCACGAGCAGTACTTC. Amino acid sequence: CASSLTHEQYF.